The rows below give T cell receptor beta chains drawn from one sample of a study of blood T cell repertoires in COVID-19. Method: immunoSEQ multiplex PCR; TCRdb's copy keeps in-frame clones and lacks some. This sample has fewer than 60,000 clones, with 82% found just once. The sequenced sample was peripheral blood. These receptors originate from a man aged 60-69 years with acute or convalescent COVID-19. Each CDR3 is given with its conserved first and last residue. The D gene is left open where the match is weak. A row's size may be missing; if present it is once, few, many or a size class.

CDR3aa	CDR3nt	j_gene	abundance	d_gene	v_gene	len
CASAPGQFGTGELFF	TGTGCTAGTGCCCCGGGACAGTTTGGCACCGGGGAGCTGTTTTTT	TRBJ2-2	.	TRBD1	TRBV12-5	15
CASRKDREGSSPLHF	TGCGCCAGCAGAAAGGACAGGGAGGGCAGTTCACCCCTCCACTTT	TRBJ1-6	.	TRBD1	TRBV10-1	15
CASSPLVGGYNEQFF	TGTGCCAGCAGCCCCCTAGTCGGGGGTTACAATGAGCAGTTCTTC	TRBJ2-1	once	.	TRBV11-2	15
CASSSRGGDTEAFF	TGTGCCAGCAGTTCCCGGGGCGGGGACACTGAAGCTTTCTTT	TRBJ1-1	.	.	TRBV6-5	14
CASSPPAGPEIKFF	TGTGCCAGCTCACCTCCAGCGGGGCCGGAGATAAAGTTCTTC	TRBJ2-1	once	TRBD2	TRBV18	14
CASSPQTSIYGYTF	TGTGCCAGCAGCCCTCAGACAAGCATATATGGCTACACCTTC	TRBJ1-2	.	.	TRBV5-5	14
CAWRGAGGRSGNTIYF	TGTGCCTGGAGAGGGGCAGGGGGAAGGTCTGGAAACACCATATATTTT	TRBJ1-3	.	TRBD1	TRBV30	16
CASREQGGPVKYGYTF	TGTGCCAGCAGGGAACAGGGGGGTCCTGTTAAGTATGGCTACACCTTC	TRBJ1-2	.	TRBD1	TRBV28	16
CASSSQGHTEAFF	TGTGCCAGCAGCTCACAGGGGCACACTGAAGCTTTCTTT	TRBJ1-1	.	TRBD1	TRBV7-2	13
CASSFAGGTGANVLTF	TGTGCCAGCAGTTTCGCAGGGGGCACTGGGGCCAACGTCCTGACTTTC	TRBJ2-6	once	TRBD1	TRBV27	16
CAWTRDRASYGYTF	TGTGCCTGGACTAGGGACAGGGCGAGCTATGGCTACACCTTC	TRBJ1-2	.	TRBD1	TRBV30	14
CASSRSGAGDEQFF	TGTGCCAGCAGCCGTAGCGGGGCCGGAGATGAGCAGTTCTTC	TRBJ2-1	.	TRBD2	TRBV7-9	14
CASSVAGSPDTQYF	TGTGCCAGCAGCGTAGCCGGGTCCCCGGATACGCAGTATTTT	TRBJ2-3	.	.	TRBV9	14
CASSYSQDAEAFF	TGTGCCAGCAGTTACAGTCAGGATGCTGAAGCTTTCTTT	TRBJ1-1	.	.	TRBV6-2/TRBV6-3	13
CASSGTGGNQPQHF	TGTGCCAGCAGTGGGACGGGGGGCAATCAGCCCCAGCATTTT	TRBJ1-5	.	.	TRBV2	14
CASSIYPGQSTGELFF	TGTGCCAGCAGTATCTACCCGGGACAGTCCACCGGGGAGCTGTTTTTT	TRBJ2-2	.	TRBD1	TRBV27	16
CATSDFRDRGTNEQFF	TGTGCCACCAGTGATTTTCGGGACAGGGGGACGAATGAGCAGTTCTTC	TRBJ2-1	.	TRBD1	TRBV24-1	16
CASSVGLGVETQYF	TGTGCCAGCAGCGTGGGACTAGGTGTAGAGACCCAGTACTTC	TRBJ2-5	.	TRBD2	TRBV7-2	14
CASSQDRGVAYGYTF	TGCGCCAGCAGCCAAGATCGGGGGGTTGCCTATGGCTACACCTTC	TRBJ1-2	.	.	TRBV4-1	15
CASSQVRGAGALYEQYF	TGCGCCAGCAGCCAAGTGCGAGGGGCAGGGGCGCTCTACGAGCAGTACTTC	TRBJ2-7	.	.	TRBV4-1	17
CATSDPSRDDGGAFF	TGTGCCACCAGTGATCCGTCCAGGGACGACGGGGGAGCTTTCTTT	TRBJ1-1	.	.	TRBV24-1	15
CASSTRTRVGDEEQYF	TGTGCCAGCAGCACTAGAACACGGGTCGGGGATGAGGAGCAGTACTTC	TRBJ2-7	.	.	TRBV7-8	16
CASSKGTGPEWDTDTQYF	TGTGCCAGCAGCAAAGGGACAGGTCCAGAGTGGGACACAGATACGCAGTATTTT	TRBJ2-3	.	TRBD1	TRBV5-6	18
CASSSDSLEQYF	TGTGCCAGCAGTTCAGACTCTCTCGAGCAGTACTTC	TRBJ2-7	.	.	TRBV12-3/TRBV12-4	12
CASSMKTAQPQHF	TGTGCCAGTAGTATGAAAACAGCTCAGCCCCAGCATTTT	TRBJ1-5	.	.	TRBV19	13
CASSPGAVTSQETQYF	TGTGCCAGCAGCCCAGGAGCGGTGACGTCCCAAGAGACCCAGTACTTC	TRBJ2-5	.	.	TRBV7-2	16
CATLGENYGYTF	TGTGCCACCCTGGGAGAGAACTATGGCTACACCTTC	TRBJ1-2	.	.	TRBV27	12
CASSRGGTVAYEQYF	TGTGCCAGCAGTCGTGGAGGGACAGTGGCCTACGAGCAGTACTTC	TRBJ2-7	.	.	TRBV27	15
CASSQTGLATDTQYF	TGCGCCAGCAGTCAGACTGGACTAGCGACAGATACGCAGTATTTT	TRBJ2-3	.	TRBD2	TRBV5-1	15
CASSPGGLVNTIYF	TGTGCCAGCTCACCAGGGGGCCTTGTAAACACCATATATTTT	TRBJ1-3	few	.	TRBV18	14
CASSVEISGAANTGELFF	TGTGCCAGCAGCGTAGAGATTAGCGGGGCCGCGAACACCGGGGAGCTGTTTTTT	TRBJ2-2	.	TRBD2	TRBV9	18
CASSVRDRVTGELFF	TGTGCCAGCAGCGTCCGGGACAGGGTCACCGGGGAGCTGTTTTTT	TRBJ2-2	.	TRBD1	TRBV9	15
CASTGQGDTEAFF	TGTGCCAGCACAGGACAGGGGGACACTGAAGCTTTCTTT	TRBJ1-1	.	TRBD1	TRBV2	13
CASSYAGSETQYF	TGTGCCAGCAGTTACGCGGGATCAGAGACCCAGTACTTC	TRBJ2-5	.	.	TRBV6-2/TRBV6-3	13
CASSNAGEAGNEQFF	TGTGCCAGCAGCAACGCTGGAGAAGCTGGCAATGAGCAGTTCTTC	TRBJ2-1	.	.	TRBV21-1	15
CASSSSFYGYTF	TGCGCCAGCAGTTCCTCCTTCTATGGCTACACCTTC	TRBJ1-2	.	.	TRBV5-1	12